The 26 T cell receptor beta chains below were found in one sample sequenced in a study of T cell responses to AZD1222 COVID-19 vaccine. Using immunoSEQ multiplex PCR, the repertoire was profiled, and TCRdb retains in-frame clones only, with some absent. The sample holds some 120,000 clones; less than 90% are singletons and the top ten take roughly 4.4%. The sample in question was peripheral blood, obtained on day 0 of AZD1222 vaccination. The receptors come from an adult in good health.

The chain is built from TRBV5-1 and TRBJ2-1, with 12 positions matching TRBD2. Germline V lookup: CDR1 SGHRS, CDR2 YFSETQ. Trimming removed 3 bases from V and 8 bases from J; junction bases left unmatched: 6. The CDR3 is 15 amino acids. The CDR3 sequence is CASSSGLAGSDEQFF. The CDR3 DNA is TGCGCCAGCAGCTCAGGACTAGCGGGAAGCGATGAGCAGTTCTTC.

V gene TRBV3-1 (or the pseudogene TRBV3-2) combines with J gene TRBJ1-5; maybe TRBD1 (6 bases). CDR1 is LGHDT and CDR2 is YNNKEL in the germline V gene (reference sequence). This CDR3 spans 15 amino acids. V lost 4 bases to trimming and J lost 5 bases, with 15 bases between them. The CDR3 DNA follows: TGTGCCAGCAGCCCTGGCTGGGGGCTCCATCAGCCCCAGCATTTT. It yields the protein CASSPGWGLHQPQHF.

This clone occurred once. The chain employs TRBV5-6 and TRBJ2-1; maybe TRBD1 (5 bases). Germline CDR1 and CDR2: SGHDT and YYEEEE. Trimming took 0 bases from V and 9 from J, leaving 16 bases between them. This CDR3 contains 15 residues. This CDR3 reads CASSLVRQGPGEQFF. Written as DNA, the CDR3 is TGTGCCAGCAGCTTGGTGCGCCAGGGCCCCGGTGAGCAGTTCTTC.

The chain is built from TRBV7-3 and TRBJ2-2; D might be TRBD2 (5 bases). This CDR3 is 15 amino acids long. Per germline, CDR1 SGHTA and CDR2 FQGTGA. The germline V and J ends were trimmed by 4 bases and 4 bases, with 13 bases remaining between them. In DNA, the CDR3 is TGTGCCAGCAGCTCAGGAGTCAGCGGCACCGGGGAGCTGTTTTTT. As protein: CASSSGVSGTGELFF.

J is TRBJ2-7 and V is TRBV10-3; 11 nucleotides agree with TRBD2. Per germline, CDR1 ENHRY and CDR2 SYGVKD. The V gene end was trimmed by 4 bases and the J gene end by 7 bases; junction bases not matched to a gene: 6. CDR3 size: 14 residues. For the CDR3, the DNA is TGTGCCATCAGTGGTAGCGGGGGGGCGGTAGAGCAGTACTTC. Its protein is CAISGSGGAVEQYF.

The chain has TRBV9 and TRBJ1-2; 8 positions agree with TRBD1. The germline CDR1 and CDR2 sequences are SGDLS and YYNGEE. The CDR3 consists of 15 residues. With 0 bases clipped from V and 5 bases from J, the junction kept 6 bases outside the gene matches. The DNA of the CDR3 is TGTGCCAGCAGCGTAGCGCCAGGGGGCGGGTATGGCTACACCTTC. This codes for CASSVAPGGGYGYTF.

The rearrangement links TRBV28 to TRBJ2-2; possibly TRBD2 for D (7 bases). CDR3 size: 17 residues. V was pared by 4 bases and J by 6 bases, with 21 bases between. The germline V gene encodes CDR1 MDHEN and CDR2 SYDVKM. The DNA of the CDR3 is TGTGCCAGCAGTTCCCCCTCGGGGGGCGGGGGCGCCGGGGAGCTGTTTTTT. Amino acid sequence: CASSSPSGGGGAGELFF.

Here the CDR3 DNA reads TGTGCCAGCAGCCAGGGACAGGGAAATTATGGCTACACCTTC. Its protein product is CASSQGQGNYGYTF. The chain carries TRBV7-3 and TRBJ1-2; TRBD1 matches at 9 bases. Germline V gives CDR1 SGHTA, CDR2 FQGTGA. The CDR3 consists of 14 residues. Unmatched junction bases numbered 6, after V lost 5 bases and J lost 5 bases.

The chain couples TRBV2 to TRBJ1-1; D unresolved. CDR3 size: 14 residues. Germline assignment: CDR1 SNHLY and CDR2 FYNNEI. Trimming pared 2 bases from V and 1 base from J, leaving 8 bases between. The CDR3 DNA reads TGTGCCAGCAGTGAAACTGCCAGGAACACTGAAGCTTTCTTT. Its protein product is CASSETARNTEAFF.

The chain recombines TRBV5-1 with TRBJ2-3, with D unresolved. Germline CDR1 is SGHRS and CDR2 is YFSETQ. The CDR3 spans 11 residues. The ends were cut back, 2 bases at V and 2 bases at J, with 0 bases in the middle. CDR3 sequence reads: CASSFTDTQYF. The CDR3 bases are TGCGCCAGCAGCTTCACAGATACGCAGTATTTT.

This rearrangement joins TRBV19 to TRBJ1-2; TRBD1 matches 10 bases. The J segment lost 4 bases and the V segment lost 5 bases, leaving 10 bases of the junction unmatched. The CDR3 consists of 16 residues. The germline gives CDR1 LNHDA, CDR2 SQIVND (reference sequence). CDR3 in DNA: TGTGCCAGTAGTGCCTCCGGGACAGGGGACCTCTATGGCTACACCTTC. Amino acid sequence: CASSASGTGDLYGYTF. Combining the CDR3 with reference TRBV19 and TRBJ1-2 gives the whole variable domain DGGITQSPKYLFRKEGQNVTLSCEQNLNHDAMYWYRQDPGQGLRLIYYSQIVNDFQKGDIAEGYSVSREKKESFPLTVTSAQKNPTAFYLCASSASGTGDLYGYTFGSGTRLTVV.

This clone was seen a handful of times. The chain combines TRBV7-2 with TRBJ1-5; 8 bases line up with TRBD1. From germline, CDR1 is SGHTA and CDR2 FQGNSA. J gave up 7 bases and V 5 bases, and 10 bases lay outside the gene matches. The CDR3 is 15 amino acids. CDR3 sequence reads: CASSVATTGGQPQHF. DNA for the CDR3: TGTGCCAGCAGCGTGGCAACCACAGGGGGGCAGCCCCAGCATTTT.

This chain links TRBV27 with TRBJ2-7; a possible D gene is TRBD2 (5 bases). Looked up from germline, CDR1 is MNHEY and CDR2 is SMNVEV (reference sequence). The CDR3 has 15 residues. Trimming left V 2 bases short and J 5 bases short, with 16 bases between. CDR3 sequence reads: CASSLTRRGRDEQYF. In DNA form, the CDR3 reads TGTGCCAGCAGTTTAACCCGCCGGGGTAGGGACGAGCAGTACTTC.

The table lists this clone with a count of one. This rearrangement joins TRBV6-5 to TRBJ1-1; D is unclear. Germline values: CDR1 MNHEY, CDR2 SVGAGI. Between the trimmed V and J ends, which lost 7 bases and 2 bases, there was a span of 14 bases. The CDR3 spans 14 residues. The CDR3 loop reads CASNLATRNTEAFF. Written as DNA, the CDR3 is TGTGCCAGCAATTTAGCAACTCGCAACACTGAAGCTTTCTTT.

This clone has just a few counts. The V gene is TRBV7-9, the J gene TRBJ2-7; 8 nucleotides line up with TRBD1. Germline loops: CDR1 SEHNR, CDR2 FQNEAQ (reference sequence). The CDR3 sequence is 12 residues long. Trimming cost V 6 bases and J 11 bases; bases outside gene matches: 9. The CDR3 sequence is CASSYGQGWEYF. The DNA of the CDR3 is TGTGCCAGCAGTTACGGACAGGGTTGGGAGTACTTC.

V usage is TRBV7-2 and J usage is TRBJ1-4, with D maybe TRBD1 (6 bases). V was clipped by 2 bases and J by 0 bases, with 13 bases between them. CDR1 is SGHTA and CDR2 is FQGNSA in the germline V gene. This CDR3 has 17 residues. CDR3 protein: CASSLRTAVATNEKLFF. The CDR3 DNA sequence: TGTGCCAGCAGCTTAAGGACAGCAGTTGCAACTAATGAAAAACTGTTTTTT.

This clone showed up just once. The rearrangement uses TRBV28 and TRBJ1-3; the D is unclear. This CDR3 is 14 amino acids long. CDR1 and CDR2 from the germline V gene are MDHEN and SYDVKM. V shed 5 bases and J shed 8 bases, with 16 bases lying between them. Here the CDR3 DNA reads TGTGCCAGCAGTCTACCGGCGGGGAGGGACACCATATATTTT. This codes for CASSLPAGRDTIYF.

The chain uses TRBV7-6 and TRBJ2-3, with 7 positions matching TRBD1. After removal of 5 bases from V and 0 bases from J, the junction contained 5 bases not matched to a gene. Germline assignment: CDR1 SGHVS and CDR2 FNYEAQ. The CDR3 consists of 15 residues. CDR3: CASSRDSFSTDTQYF. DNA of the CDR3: TGTGCCAGCAGCCGGGACAGCTTTAGCACAGATACGCAGTATTTT.

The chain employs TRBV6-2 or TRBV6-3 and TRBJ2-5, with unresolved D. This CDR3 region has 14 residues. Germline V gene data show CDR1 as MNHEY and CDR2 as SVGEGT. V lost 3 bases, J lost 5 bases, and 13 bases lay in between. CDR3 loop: CASSYSWVRETQYF. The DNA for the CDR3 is TGTGCCAGCAGTTATAGTTGGGTTAGGGAGACCCAGTACTTC.

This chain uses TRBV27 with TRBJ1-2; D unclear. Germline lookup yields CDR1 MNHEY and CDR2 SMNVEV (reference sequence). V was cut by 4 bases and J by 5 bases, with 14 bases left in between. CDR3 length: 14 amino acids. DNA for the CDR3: TGTGCCAGCAGTTCCTTGGACGGGAGATATGGCTACACCTTC. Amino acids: CASSSLDGRYGYTF.

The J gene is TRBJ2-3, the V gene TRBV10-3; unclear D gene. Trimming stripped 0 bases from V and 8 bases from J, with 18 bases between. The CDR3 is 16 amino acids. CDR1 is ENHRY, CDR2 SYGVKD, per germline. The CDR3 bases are TGTGCCATCAGTGAGTCCGGCATAGCCGGGTCAGGTACGCAGTATTTT. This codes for CAISESGIAGSGTQYF.

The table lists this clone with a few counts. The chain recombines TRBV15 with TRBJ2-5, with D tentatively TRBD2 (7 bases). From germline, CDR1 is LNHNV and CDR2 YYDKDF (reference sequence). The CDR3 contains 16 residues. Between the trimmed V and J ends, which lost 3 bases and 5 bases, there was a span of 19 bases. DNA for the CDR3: TGTGCCACCAGCAGGGACCCAACGGGGGGCCGGGAGACCCAGTACTTC. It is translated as CATSRDPTGGRETQYF.

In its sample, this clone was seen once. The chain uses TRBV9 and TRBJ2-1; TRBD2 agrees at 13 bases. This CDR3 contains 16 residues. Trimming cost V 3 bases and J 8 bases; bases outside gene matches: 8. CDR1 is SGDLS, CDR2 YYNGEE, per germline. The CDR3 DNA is TGTGCCAGCAGCGACCAGACTAGCGGGGGGATGGATGAGCAGTTCTTC. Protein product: CASSDQTSGGMDEQFF. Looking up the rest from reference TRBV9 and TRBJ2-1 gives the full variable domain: DSGVTQTPKHLITATGQRVTLRCSPRSGDLSVYWYQQSLDQGLQFLIQYYNGEERAKGNILERFSAQQFPDLHSELNLSSLELGDSALYFCASSDQTSGGMDEQFFGPGTRLTVL.

CDR3 in DNA: TGCGCCAGCAGCCAATACGGGGGGGCCTCGGGGACCGGGGAGCTGTTTTTT. Protein sequence: CASSQYGGASGTGELFF. The J gene is TRBJ2-2, the V gene TRBV4-1; 8 bases align to TRBD2. V lost 2 bases, J lost 5 bases, and 10 bases stayed unmatched. The CDR3 runs to 17 residues. CDR1 and CDR2 from the germline V gene are MGHRA and YSYEKL.

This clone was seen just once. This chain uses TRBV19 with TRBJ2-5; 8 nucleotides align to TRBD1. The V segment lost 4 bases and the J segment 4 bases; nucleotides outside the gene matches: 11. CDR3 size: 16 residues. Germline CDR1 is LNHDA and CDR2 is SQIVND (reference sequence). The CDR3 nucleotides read TGTGCCAGTAGTACTCGACAGGGGTCCTCCCCAGAGACCCAGTACTTC. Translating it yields CASSTRQGSSPETQYF.

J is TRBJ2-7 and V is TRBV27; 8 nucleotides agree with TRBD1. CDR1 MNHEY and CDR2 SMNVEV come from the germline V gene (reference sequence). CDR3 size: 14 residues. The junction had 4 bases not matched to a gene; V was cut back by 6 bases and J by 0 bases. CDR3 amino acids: CASSRGTGSYEQYF. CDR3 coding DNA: TGTGCCAGCAGCCGCGGGACAGGCTCCTACGAGCAGTACTTC.